This T cell receptor beta chain was identified in a study of T cell changes during pregnancy in multiple sclerosis. Clones were read by immunoSEQ multiplex PCR, and TCRdb kept only the in-frame ones, dropping some. The table shows some 64,000 clones, with 90% occurring only once. With 5 bases clipped from V and 2 bases from J, the junction kept 5 bases outside the gene matches. This CDR3 has 15 residues. The V gene's germline CDR1 is MDHEN and CDR2 SYDVKM. The table lists this clone with a count of one. The chain combines TRBV28 with TRBJ2-7; 11 bases agree with TRBD2. The clonotype comes from a female donor in good health, enrolled as a control in a pregnancy study. The source was peripheral blood, collected in the first trimester of pregnancy. Here the CDR3 reads CASSLLAGGAYEQYF. CDR3 DNA: TGTGCCAGCAGTCTTCTAGCGGGGGGAGCCTACGAGCAGTACTTC.